This TCR beta chain was sequenced in a study of T-cell reconstitution after alpha-beta-depleted transplantation in children. Overall study results and limits: Several hundred graft clones that had expanded were reportedly the source of alpha-beta T cells about two months after transplant. By one year post-transplant, T-cell counts and diversity largely arose from T cells that were newly produced. Certain patients had high TCRbeta diversity at day 60, and it came from recipient T cells and thymic progenitors that survived.

Preparation of the TCRbeta library involved a method that used unique molecular identifiers. Via MiXCR, TCRdb re-called the PCR reads, giving one row per CDR3 protein. The top ten clones hold approximately 2% of a sample with hundreds of thousands of distinct CDR3 sequences, 10% to 15% of them seen once. The CDR3 extends over 12 amino acids. Germline-derived CDR1 and CDR2 are LGHNA and YNFKEQ. Trimming took 3 bases from V and 3 from J, leaving 6 bases between them. To note about this clonotype: Its antigen is currently unknown.

The source of this sequence is a male patient younger than 18 who had a stem cell transplant for acute myeloid leukemia, so the T cells may come from the graft donor. The chain combines TRBV4-2 with TRBJ2-7; D gene unclear. Sequencing was performed on PBMCs, mostly from graft donor cells, taken 360 days after TCRalphabeta/CD19-depleted stem cell transplant. The CDR3 loop is CASSHGDYEQYF. CDR3 bases: TGTGCCAGCAGCCATGGGGACTACGAGCAGTACTTC.